A single sample gave rise to the 7 T cell receptor beta chains below, sequenced in a study of OX40 agonist ivuxolimab in advanced cancers. Using immunoSEQ multiplex PCR, the repertoire was profiled, and TCRdb retains in-frame clones only, with some absent. This sample has around 86,000 clones; approximately 94% occur once, and the top ten carry roughly an eighth. Sequenced material: CD4+ or CD8+ T cells sorted from blood, taken in a trial of the OX40 agonist ivuxolimab. The receptors were gathered from an adult with an advanced solid tumor such as melanoma, head and neck, liver or kidney cancer.

As DNA, the CDR3 is TGTGCCAGCAGTTTTGTGACCCACTACGAGCAGTACTTC. Protein product: CASSFVTHYEQYF. The chain has TRBV27 and TRBJ2-7; D is unresolved. V shed 3 bases and J shed 3 bases, with 9 bases lying between them. The CDR3 is 13 amino acids. Per germline, CDR1 MNHEY and CDR2 SMNVEV (reference sequence).

V gene TRBV5-8 combines with J gene TRBJ1-3; D not certain. V was trimmed by 0 bases and J by 0 bases, leaving 4 bases between them. The CDR3 has 14 amino acids. Germline lookup yields CDR1 SGHTS and CDR2 YDEGEE. CDR3 sequence: CASSLASSGNTIYF. The CDR3 DNA reads as TGTGCCAGCAGCTTGGCGAGCTCTGGAAACACCATATATTTT.

The V gene is TRBV2, the J gene TRBJ2-2; 13 nucleotides align to TRBD2. V trimming: 2 bases; J trimming: 4 bases; junction bases outside the gene matches: 10. CDR3 length: 19 residues. CDR1 is SNHLY and CDR2 is FYNNEI in the germline V gene. CDR3 loop: CASSERLGLAGEATGELFF. The CDR3 DNA reads as TGTGCCAGCAGTGAACGGTTAGGACTAGCGGGAGAAGCCACCGGGGAGCTGTTTTTT.

The CDR3 DNA is TGCGCCAGCAGACCAGACCCGGGGAGGAGCACTGAAGCTTTCTTT. Translating it yields CASRPDPGRSTEAFF. The chain carries TRBV4-1 and TRBJ1-1; D not certain. The germline V gene encodes CDR1 MGHRA and CDR2 YSYEKL. This CDR3 region has 15 residues. V was pared by 6 bases and J by 4 bases, with 18 bases between.

The rearrangement links TRBV5-6 to TRBJ1-4; D is undetermined. This CDR3 spans 15 amino acids. Germline assignment: CDR1 SGHDT and CDR2 YYEEEE. Trimming cost V 4 bases and J 0 bases, with 10 bases left between them. The CDR3 nucleotides read TGTGCCAGCAGCCATAGTCGAGCAACTAATGAAAAACTGTTTTTT. Its translation: CASSHSRATNEKLFF.

This sequence joins TRBV4-1 and TRBJ2-7; 8 bases line up with TRBD2. With V trimmed by 3 bases and J by 7 bases, 14 bases remained unmatched. The germline V gene encodes CDR1 MGHRA and CDR2 YSYEKL. The CDR3 length is 16 residues. CDR3 amino acids: CASSHSVSGGTPEQYF. Written as DNA, the CDR3 is TGCGCCAGCAGCCACAGTGTCAGCGGGGGTACCCCGGAGCAGTACTTC.

V usage is TRBV15 and J usage is TRBJ2-1; tentatively, D is TRBD1 (5 bases). This CDR3 has 15 amino acids. V was trimmed by 8 bases and J by 6 bases, leaving 20 bases between them. From germline, CDR1 is LNHNV and CDR2 YYDKDF (reference sequence). This chain's CDR3 is CATGHMARLVNEQFF. CDR3 DNA: TGTGCCACCGGACACATGGCGCGGTTAGTCAATGAGCAGTTCTTC.